This is a list of T cell receptor beta chains from one sample in a study of T-cell memory formation after mild COVID-19. TCRdb used MiXCR to reprocess the 5' RACE reads, holding one entry per CDR3 protein. The repertoire holds 300,000 or so distinct CDR3 sequences, with 15% as singletons. Sequenced sample: PBMCs or a T cell subset sorted from them (not recorded which). These receptors all come from a man younger than 35 who had mild COVID-19 (a few samples of this study predate the infection). Cell type and time point are not known. The CDR3 runs from the conserved cysteine through the conserved F or W. D genes are given only for firm matches. The listing skips clone size in some rows; elsewhere it reads once, few, many or a size class.

TRBV18,TRBD2,few,TRBJ2-5,CASSPEASGGSGTQYF,TGTGCCAGCTCACCGGAAGCTAGCGGGGGCTCGGGGACCCAGTACTTC
TRBV11-2,NA,few,TRBJ1-3,CASSLGGVSSGNTIYF,TGTGCCAGCAGCTTAGGAGGGGTTTCTTCTGGAAACACCATATATTTT
TRBV5-1,NA,NA,TRBJ1-6,CASSGGGLSSYNSPLHF,TGCGCCAGCAGCGGAGGGGGGCTGAGCTCCTATAATTCACCCCTCCACTTT
TRBV27,NA,NA,TRBJ1-4,CASRPHPQEKLFF,TGTGCCAGCAGGCCGCATCCCCAGGAAAAACTGTTTTTT
TRBV20-1,TRBD1,NA,TRBJ2-1,CSGDRATYNEQFF,TGCAGTGGGGACAGGGCTACCTACAATGAGCAGTTCTTC
TRBV20-1,NA,NA,TRBJ2-5,CSARNPRGSQETQYF,TGCAGTGCTAGGAACCCCAGGGGATCACAAGAGACCCAGTACTTC
TRBV7-9,NA,many,TRBJ2-1,CASSPWGGLYNEQFF,TGTGCCAGCAGCCCTTGGGGGGGCCTTTACAATGAGCAGTTCTTC
TRBV6-2/TRBV6-3,NA,few,TRBJ1-5,CASSYEAGAFSNQPQHF,TGTGCCAGCAGTTACGAGGCAGGGGCTTTCAGCAATCAGCCCCAGCATTTT
TRBV20-1,NA,NA,TRBJ1-2,CSAPAGDGNYGYTF,TGCAGTGCTCCGGCGGGGGACGGGAACTATGGCTACACCTTC
TRBV30,NA,NA,TRBJ1-1,CAWSHGTGNTEAFF,TGTGCCTGGAGTCACGGGACTGGGAACACTGAAGCTTTCTTT
TRBV28,TRBD1,NA,TRBJ2-7,CASSYRGDEQYF,TGTGCCAGCAGTTACAGGGGCGACGAGCAGTACTTC
TRBV18,NA,NA,TRBJ1-1,CASSPIVRRGSNTEAFF,TGTGCCAGCTCACCAATTGTCCGTAGGGGTTCGAACACTGAAGCTTTCTTT
TRBV4-3,NA,few,TRBJ1-4,CASSQDPLDGEKLFF,TGCGCCAGCAGCCAAGATCCTTTGGACGGTGAAAAACTGTTTTTT
TRBV5-1,NA,NA,TRBJ2-3,CASRREGTDTQYF,TGCGCCAGCAGGAGGGAGGGCACAGATACGCAGTATTTT
TRBV12-3/TRBV12-4,NA,few,TRBJ2-2,CASSWDPGGTGELFF,TGTGCCAGCAGTTGGGACCCCGGGGGCACCGGGGAGCTGTTTTTT
TRBV28,NA,NA,TRBJ1-1,CASFTGGTGTEAFF,TGTGCCAGCTTCACTGGAGGCACAGGCACTGAAGCTTTCTTT
TRBV3-1,NA,NA,TRBJ1-2,CASSQGGVAGGYTF,TGTGCCAGCAGCCAAGGAGGGGTAGCCGGTGGCTACACCTTC
TRBV6-1,NA,NA,TRBJ2-2,CASKQEVFITGELFF,TGTGCCAGTAAGCAGGAGGTGTTCATCACCGGGGAGCTGTTTTTT
TRBV7-8,NA,few,TRBJ2-2,CASSLALTVNTGELFF,TGTGCCAGCAGCTTAGCGCTGACGGTGAACACCGGGGAGCTGTTTTTT
TRBV6-5,NA,NA,TRBJ2-2,CASSYGTPSGELFF,TGTGCCAGCAGTTACGGGACCCCCTCCGGGGAGCTGTTTTTT
TRBV7-2,NA,NA,TRBJ2-7,CASSAALRAYEQYF,TGTGCCAGCAGCGCAGCTTTGAGGGCCTACGAGCAGTACTTC
TRBV29-1,NA,NA,TRBJ1-1,CSASASVLGSTESFF,TGCAGCGCCAGTGCCTCCGTCTTGGGGTCCACTGAATCTTTCTTT
TRBV19,NA,few,TRBJ1-2,CATGMGPYGYTF,TGTGCCACCGGAATGGGACCTTATGGCTACACCTTC
TRBV25-1,NA,NA,TRBJ2-1,CASSSDSTSGNEQFF,TGTGCCAGCAGCTCAGACTCCACAAGTGGCAATGAGCAGTTCTTC
TRBV29-1,NA,NA,TRBJ2-5,CSVEKTARGETQYF,TGCAGCGTTGAAAAGACAGCTCGCGGAGAGACCCAGTACTTC
TRBV5-1,TRBD1,few,TRBJ1-5,CASSMDRAQPQHF,TGCGCCAGCAGCATGGACAGGGCTCAGCCCCAGCATTTT
TRBV9,TRBD2,few,TRBJ2-1,CASSIGGSSYNEQFF,TGTGCCAGCAGCATCGGGGGGAGCTCCTACAATGAGCAGTTCTTC
TRBV10-3,NA,many,TRBJ2-6,CAISEQPGTHLPGANVLTF,TGTGCCATCAGTGAGCAGCCGGGAACGCACCTCCCTGGGGCCAACGTCCTGACTTTC
TRBV4-1,TRBD2,few,TRBJ2-7,CASSQVGGTASYEQYF,TGCGCCAGCAGCCAAGTGGGGGGGACGGCCTCCTACGAGCAGTACTTC
TRBV19,TRBD1,few,TRBJ1-5,CASSRTGPTSNQPQHF,TGTGCCAGTAGTCGGACAGGGCCAACGAGCAATCAGCCCCAGCATTTT
TRBV6-5,NA,NA,TRBJ1-2,CASSPPGRYGYTF,TGTGCCAGCAGCCCTCCGGGGCGCTATGGCTACACCTTC
TRBV2,TRBD2,NA,TRBJ2-1,CASGTHELAGEENEQFF,TGTGCCAGCGGCACTCACGAACTAGCGGGGGAAGAGAATGAGCAGTTCTTC
TRBV12-5,NA,NA,TRBJ1-1,CASGFPFRDLGRAFF,TGTGCTAGTGGTTTCCCATTCCGGGACCTAGGGCGAGCTTTCTTT
TRBV9,NA,NA,TRBJ2-2,CASSAAPSVPGELFF,TGTGCCAGCAGCGCGGCCCCGAGTGTCCCCGGGGAGCTGTTTTTT
TRBV5-1,NA,few,TRBJ1-2,CASSSAPEGRFTYGYTF,TGCGCCAGCAGCTCGGCTCCTGAGGGGCGCTTTACCTATGGCTACACCTTC
TRBV27,NA,NA,TRBJ1-6,CASSTLGNYNSPLHF,TGTGCCAGCAGTACCCTGGGCAACTATAATTCACCCCTCCACTTT
TRBV5-6,NA,NA,TRBJ2-5,CASSYRGVETQYF,TGTGCCAGCAGCTATAGAGGTGTTGAGACCCAGTACTTC
TRBV5-1,NA,many,TRBJ2-7,CASSLVVRGNYEQYF,TGCGCCAGCAGCTTGGTCGTCCGGGGTAACTACGAGCAGTACTTC
TRBV18,NA,NA,TRBJ1-5,CASSPGGPNQPQHF,TGTGCCAGCTCACCGGGTGGGCCCAATCAGCCCCAGCATTTT
TRBV12-3/TRBV12-4,NA,NA,TRBJ2-1,CASSFPDSLGNEQFF,TGTGCCAGCAGTTTCCCGGACTCACTAGGGAATGAGCAGTTCTTC
TRBV18,TRBD2,NA,TRBJ2-7,CASSPGPSGAYEQYF,TGTGCCAGCTCACCGGGCCCTAGCGGGGCATACGAGCAGTACTTC
TRBV24-1,NA,few,TRBJ2-1,CATSDPGSEQFF,TGTGCCACCAGTGACCCGGGAAGTGAGCAGTTCTTC
TRBV12-3/TRBV12-4,TRBD2,NA,TRBJ2-1,CASKIAGGPKEQFF,TGTGCCAGCAAAATAGCGGGGGGGCCGAAAGAGCAGTTCTTC
TRBV12-3/TRBV12-4,TRBD2,NA,TRBJ2-3,CASSSPAGGTDTQYF,TGTGCCAGCAGTTCACCCGCGGGGGGCACAGATACGCAGTATTTT
TRBV3-1,NA,NA,TRBJ1-2,CASRGSNNGYTF,TGTGCCAGCAGGGGGTCAAATAATGGCTACACCTTC